A single sample gave rise to the 19 T cell receptor beta chains below, sequenced in a study of T cells in Graves' hyperthyroidism and ophthalmopathy. Authors of the study amplified TCR beta CDR3 regions from RNA transcripts. Carried out on the TCR CDR3, a first-round RT-PCR used the HTBI primer set. TCRdb analysed the multiplex PCR reads with MiXCR anew, one entry per CDR3 protein. The sample yields some 500,000 distinct CDR3 sequences, approximately 15% seen once. Sequencing was done on a sample of blood. Receptor source: a woman aged 18-30 years with Graves' hyperthyroidism.

This clonotype was recorded at least ten times. The chain is built from TRBV27 and TRBJ1-5; D not resolved. The germline CDR1 and CDR2 sequences are MNHEY and SMNVEV (reference sequence). CDR3 length: 13 residues. The ends were cut back, 3 bases at V and 6 bases at J, with 9 bases in the middle. CDR3 sequence reads: CASSLSGGQPQHF. DNA for the CDR3: TGTGCCAGCAGTTTGAGCGGAGGTCAGCCCCAGCATTTT.

This clonotype was recorded many times. The rearrangement uses TRBV25-1 and TRBJ1-6; D is perhaps TRBD1 (5 bases). CDR1 is MGHDK, CDR2 SYGVNS, per germline. The CDR3 extends over 14 amino acids. V shed 3 bases and J shed 9 bases, with 12 bases lying between them. The CDR3 region is CASSDGQIGSPLHF. CDR3 DNA: TGTGCCAGCAGTGATGGACAAATTGGTTCACCCCTCCACTTT.

V gene TRBV2 combines with J gene TRBJ2-7; 13 nucleotides align to TRBD2. CDR1 is SNHLY and CDR2 is FYNNEI in the germline V gene. This CDR3 has 16 amino acids. V dropped 6 bases and J dropped 0; count of bases not matched to a gene: 5. The CDR3 region is CASRAGTSGNSYEQYF. CDR3 DNA sequence: TGTGCCAGCAGAGCCGGGACTAGCGGGAACTCCTACGAGCAGTACTTC.

V usage is TRBV30 and J usage is TRBJ1-5; perhaps TRBD1 as D (5 bases). Germline values: CDR1 GTSNPN, CDR2 SVGIG (reference sequence). There are 13 residues in the CDR3. Trimming removed 5 bases at V and 0 bases at J, with 8 bases between. In DNA, the CDR3 is TGTGCCTGGGCAGACAGTAGCAATCAGCCCCAGCATTTT. This codes for CAWADSSNQPQHF. Complete variable domain (other parts from reference TRBV30 and TRBJ1-5): SQTIHQWPATLVQPVGSPLSLECTVEGTSNPNLYWYRQAAGRGLQLLFYSVGIGQISSEVPQNLSASRPQDRQFILSSKKLLLSDSGFYLCAWADSSNQPQHFGDGTRLSIL.

This clonotype was seen many times. V gene TRBV5-1 combines with J gene TRBJ2-3; D call uncertain. Trimming took off 0 bases at V and 1 base at J, with 6 bases between the two ends. CDR3 length: 14 residues. Per germline, CDR1 SGHRS and CDR2 YFSETQ. CDR3 loop: CASSLGSGTDTQYF. The DNA for the CDR3 is TGCGCCAGCAGCTTGGGATCGGGCACAGATACGCAGTATTTT.

This clonotype was seen at least ten times. The rearrangement joins TRBV2 to TRBJ1-6; no reliable D call. This CDR3 has 12 residues. CDR1 and CDR2 from the germline V gene are SNHLY and FYNNEI. Trimming cost V 7 bases and J 14 bases, with 15 bases left between them. CDR3 nucleotides: TGTGCCAGCACTCCGGACGGTCTCACCCTCCACTTT. Residues: CASTPDGLTLHF.

The table lists this clonotype with many counts. V usage is TRBV19 and J usage is TRBJ2-5, with TRBD1 as a possible D gene (6 bases). Trimming pared 5 bases from V and 5 bases from J, leaving 15 bases between. Germline CDR1 is LNHDA and CDR2 is SQIVND (reference sequence). There are 14 residues in the CDR3. The CDR3 DNA reads as TGTGCCAGTAGTTCTTCAGGGGTGTCGGAGACCCAGTACTTC. Translated: CASSSSGVSETQYF. Together with reference TRBV19 and TRBJ2-5, the CDR3 gives the full variable domain: DGGITQSPKYLFRKEGQNVTLSCEQNLNHDAMYWYRQDPGQGLRLIYYSQIVNDFQKGDIAEGYSVSREKKESFPLTVTSAQKNPTAFYLCASSSSGVSETQYFGPGTRLLVL.

This clonotype showed up many times. V gene TRBV11-2 combines with J gene TRBJ1-4, with unresolved D. V was trimmed by 1 base and J by 3 bases, leaving 9 bases between them. The CDR3 is made up of 15 amino acids. The germline V gene has CDR1 SGHAT and CDR2 FQNNGV. CDR3 sequence (DNA): TGTGCCAGCAGCTTAGGCGTGAAGGCTAATGAAAAACTGTTTTTT. Translating gives CASSLGVKANEKLFF.

This clonotype has at least ten counts. The chain's CDR3 is CAWSNRAGSFKAFF. The CDR3 DNA follows: TGTGCCTGGAGTAATAGGGCAGGTAGTTTTAAAGCTTTCTTT. This chain uses TRBV30 with TRBJ1-1; D ambiguous. Germline CDR1 reads GTSNPN; CDR2 reads SVGIG (reference sequence). V was shortened by 2 bases and J by 9 bases, with 19 bases between the two germline ends. The CDR3 contains 14 residues.

This clonotype was seen repeatedly, ten times or more. The rearrangement links TRBV5-1 to TRBJ1-5; TRBD1 aligns across 8 bases. The V gene's germline CDR1 is SGHRS and CDR2 YFSETQ. The CDR3 consists of 15 residues. The V segment lost 4 bases and the J segment 6 bases; nucleotides outside the gene matches: 9. CDR3 nucleotides: TGCGCCAGCAGCCCCACAGGGGGGTCTGCTCAGCCCCAGCATTTT. This sequence encodes CASSPTGGSAQPQHF.

This clonotype was observed at least ten times. J is TRBJ2-1 and V is TRBV30, with 8 bases fitting TRBD2. CDR1 is GTSNPN, CDR2 SVGIG, per germline (reference sequence). Trimming cost V 2 bases and J 7 bases; bases outside gene matches: 4. This CDR3 region has 13 residues. DNA of the CDR3: TGTGCCTGGAGTCGGGCTAGCGGGAATGAGCAGTTCTTC. Amino acids: CAWSRASGNEQFF. Full variable domain (remainder filled in from reference TRBV30 and TRBJ2-1): SQTIHQWPATLVQPVGSPLSLECTVEGTSNPNLYWYRQAAGRGLQLLFYSVGIGQISSEVPQNLSASRPQDRQFILSSKKLLLSDSGFYLCAWSRASGNEQFFGPGTRLTVL.

This clonotype was seen at least ten times. The CDR3 sequence is CASNHWGSSYNEQFF. As DNA, the CDR3 is TGTGCCAGCAACCACTGGGGGAGCTCCTACAATGAGCAGTTCTTC. The J gene is TRBJ2-1, the V gene TRBV14, with D perhaps TRBD1 or TRBD2 (5 bases each). CDR1 and CDR2 (germline): SGHDN, FVKESK. V shed 7 bases and J shed 0 bases, with 13 bases lying between them. The CDR3 extends over 15 amino acids.

With regard to this clonotype: The junction departs from the called germline gene at one end, perhaps through a read error. The chain carries TRBV2 and TRBJ2-2; tentatively, D is TRBD1 (6 bases). Germline lookup yields CDR1 SNHLY and CDR2 FYNNEI. This CDR3 is 12 amino acids long. The CDR3 loop is CASVRDTGEPFF. The CDR3 DNA is TGTGCCAGCGTCAGGGACACCGGGGAGCCGTTTTTT.

This chain joins TRBV12-5 and TRBJ1-1; D possibly corresponds to TRBD1 (5 bases). The germline V gene has CDR1 LGHNT and CDR2 FRNRAP. This CDR3 is 16 amino acids long. V lost 2 bases and J lost 0, with 13 bases in between. Written as DNA, the CDR3 is TGTGCTAGTGGTTTGTCGCGGACCAGGGTGAACACTGAAGCTTTCTTT. This sequence encodes CASGLSRTRVNTEAFF.

The chain employs TRBV6-2 or TRBV6-3 and TRBJ2-7; D gene unclear. Per the germline V gene, CDR1 is MNHEY and CDR2 is SVGEGT. The CDR3 length is 11 residues. Trimming stripped 2 bases from V and 6 bases from J, with 5 bases between. In nucleotides, the CDR3 is TGTGCCAGCAGTTACGGCAGCGAGCAGTACTTC. Protein sequence: CASSYGSEQYF.

This chain joins TRBV3-1 and TRBJ1-4; 9 bases match TRBD1. V trimming: 6 bases; J trimming: 5 bases; junction bases outside the gene matches: 4. The V gene's germline CDR1 is LGHDT and CDR2 YNNKEL (reference sequence). There are 14 residues in the CDR3. Written as DNA, the CDR3 is TGTGCCAGCAGACGCGACAGGGGGAATGAAAAACTGTTTTTT. The encoded protein is CASRRDRGNEKLFF.

This clonotype was recorded many times. The chain links TRBV30 to TRBJ1-2; D not resolved. The CDR3 has 11 amino acids. Trimming took off 7 bases at V and 4 bases at J, with 10 bases between the two ends. Germline CDR1 reads GTSNPN; CDR2 reads SVGIG (reference sequence). This chain's CDR3 is CASQLPYGYTF. The CDR3, as DNA: TGTGCCTCACAGCTACCCTATGGCTACACCTTC.

In regard to this clonotype: This may be a read error, as it is one base from a much larger clone. The chain is built from TRBV19 and TRBJ1-1, with 9 nucleotides matching TRBD1. The germline V gene has CDR1 LNHDA and CDR2 SQIVND (reference sequence). This CDR3 has 14 amino acids. The CDR3 protein is CASSRDRDYTEALF. The CDR3 nucleotides read TGTGCCAGTAGTAGGGACAGGGATTACACTGAAGCTCTCTTT.

This clonotype was observed many times. The J gene is TRBJ2-3, the V gene TRBV27, with TRBD2 as a possible D gene (6 bases). CDR1 MNHEY and CDR2 SMNVEV come from the germline V gene (reference sequence). V was cut by 4 bases and J by 3 bases, with 11 bases left in between. The CDR3 consists of 14 residues. The CDR3 protein is CASSYGGETDTQYF. In DNA form, the CDR3 reads TGTGCCAGCAGTTACGGGGGAGAGACAGATACGCAGTATTTT.